The present TCR beta chain was sequenced within a study of cytomegalovirus exposure and HLA in healthy donors. Across the whole study: The same platform used for the approximately 700 first-cohort repertoires was also used for the 95 to 150 validation repertoires, as a later analysis reported.

Study-level points and caveats: The study listed roughly 160 cytomegalovirus-associated TCR beta chains. Many donors shared some public TCRs, even though most TCR sequences were rare. The authors confirmed in vitro that a few CMV-associated chains were specific for CMV antigens.

V was trimmed by 5 bases and J by 8 bases, leaving 13 bases between them. The CDR3 is made up of 14 amino acids. Germline V lookup: CDR1 SGHTA, CDR2 FQGTGA. This clone was counted between two and nine times. No antigen is known for it. The assay was immunoSEQ multiplex PCR, and TCRdb's table has in-frame clones only and misses some. The repertoire has about 140,000 clones, approximately 84% of them found once; the top ten carry approximately 1.4%. This clonotype was sampled from a woman aged 25 to 45 in good health and CMV-seronegative. The sequenced sample was PBMCs. V and J are TRBV7-3 and TRBJ1-6; tentatively, D is TRBD1 (5 bases). The DNA for the CDR3 is TGTGCCAGCAGCATACTGGGGGGGGATTCACCCCTCCACTTT. Amino acid sequence: CASSILGGDSPLHF.